This T cell receptor (beta chain) was identified in a study of cytomegalovirus exposure and HLA in healthy donors. Study conclusions and caveats: In a later analysis, specific HLA alleles were associated with around 17,000 TCR beta sequences at a 0.05 false discovery rate. When the data were analyzed later, several of the most significant clusters appeared to be linked to common viral pathogens. The likely explanation for a cluster of highly shared sequence variants was sequencing artifact. Follow-up analysis later connected one missense variant in DCLRE1C with trimming of TCR beta V- and J-genes.

V lost 5 bases, J lost 5 bases, and 10 bases stayed unmatched. CDR1 and CDR2 (germline): SGHAT, FQNNGV. The CDR3 covers 16 residues. PCR involved 60 Vbeta and 13 Jbeta primers. The data were produced by immunoSEQ multiplex PCR, yet TCRdb's version contains in-frame clones alone and is incomplete. This sample's clone table lists about 130,000 clones. On this clone itself: Its antigen is unidentified.

V gene TRBV11-2 combines with J gene TRBJ2-1; 9 bases are shared with TRBD2. This clonotype was obtained from a woman aged 60 to 75 in good health and CMV-seronegative. The sequenced sample was PBMCs. Written as DNA, the CDR3 is TGTGCCAGCAGCCGATGGGGGTCTAGCGGGAACAATGAGCAGTTCTTC. Residues: CASSRWGSSGNNEQFF.